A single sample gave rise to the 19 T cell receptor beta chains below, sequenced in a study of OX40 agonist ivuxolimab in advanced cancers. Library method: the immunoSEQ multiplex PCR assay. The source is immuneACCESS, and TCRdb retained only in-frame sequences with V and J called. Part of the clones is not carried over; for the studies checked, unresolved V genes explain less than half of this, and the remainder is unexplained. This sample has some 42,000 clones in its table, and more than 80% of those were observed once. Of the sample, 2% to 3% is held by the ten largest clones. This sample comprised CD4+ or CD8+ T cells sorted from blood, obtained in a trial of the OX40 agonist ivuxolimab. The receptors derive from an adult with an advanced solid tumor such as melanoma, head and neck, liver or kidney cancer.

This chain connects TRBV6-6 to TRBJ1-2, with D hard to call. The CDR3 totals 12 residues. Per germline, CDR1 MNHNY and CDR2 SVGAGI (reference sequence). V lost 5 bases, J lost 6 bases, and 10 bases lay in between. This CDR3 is CASSSESHGYTF. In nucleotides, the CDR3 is TGTGCCAGCAGTAGTGAGAGCCATGGCTACACCTTC.

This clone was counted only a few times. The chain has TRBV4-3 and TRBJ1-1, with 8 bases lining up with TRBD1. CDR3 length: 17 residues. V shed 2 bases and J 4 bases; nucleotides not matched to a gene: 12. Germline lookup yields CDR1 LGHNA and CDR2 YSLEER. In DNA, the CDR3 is TGCGCCAGCAGCCAAAAAGTTCGGACAGGGTGGGGCACTGAAGCTTTCTTT. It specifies CASSQKVRTGWGTEAFF.

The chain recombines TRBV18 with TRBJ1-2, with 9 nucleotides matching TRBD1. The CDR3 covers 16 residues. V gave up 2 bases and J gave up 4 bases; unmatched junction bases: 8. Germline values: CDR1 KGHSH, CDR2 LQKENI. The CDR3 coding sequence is TGTGCCAGCTCACCAACGGACAGGGGAGAACCCTATGGCTACACCTTC. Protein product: CASSPTDRGEPYGYTF.

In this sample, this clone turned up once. As DNA, the CDR3 is TGTGCCTGGAGTGTTGTCGGGAGAGAGACCCAGTACTTC. Encoded protein: CAWSVVGRETQYF. This chain uses TRBV30 with TRBJ2-5; possible D gene TRBD2, 6 bases. This CDR3 has 13 residues. V gave up 0 bases and J gave up 4 bases, with 9 bases separating them. CDR1 is GTSNPN, CDR2 SVGIG, per germline (reference sequence).

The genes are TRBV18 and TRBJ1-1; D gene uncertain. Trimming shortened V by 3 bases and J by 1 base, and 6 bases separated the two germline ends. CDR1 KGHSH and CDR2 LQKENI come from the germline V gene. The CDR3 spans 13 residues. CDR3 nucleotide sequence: TGTGCCAGCTCACCCCGGGGGAACACTGAAGCTTTCTTT. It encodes CASSPRGNTEAFF.

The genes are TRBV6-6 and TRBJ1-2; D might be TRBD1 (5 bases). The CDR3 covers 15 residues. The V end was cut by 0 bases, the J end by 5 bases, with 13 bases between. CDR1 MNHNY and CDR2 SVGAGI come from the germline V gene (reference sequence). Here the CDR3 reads CASSYSPGTEYGYTF. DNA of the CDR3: TGTGCCAGCAGTTACTCACCCGGGACGGAGTATGGCTACACCTTC.

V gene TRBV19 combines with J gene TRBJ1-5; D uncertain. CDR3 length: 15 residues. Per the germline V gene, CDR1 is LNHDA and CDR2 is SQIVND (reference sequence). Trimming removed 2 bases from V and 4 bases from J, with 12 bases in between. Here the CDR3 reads CASSIRSPGNQPQHF. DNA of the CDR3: TGTGCCAGTAGTATACGCAGCCCGGGGAATCAGCCCCAGCATTTT.

The DNA for the CDR3 is TGTGCCAGCAGCCCAGCGTTTTCGGGACGGAACAATCAGCCCCAGCATTTT. Translated, it gives CASSPAFSGRNNQPQHF. The chain couples TRBV27 to TRBJ1-5; weak D call: TRBD1 (5 bases). In germline, CDR1 is MNHEY, CDR2 SMNVEV (reference sequence). Trimming removed 6 bases at V and 3 bases at J, with 21 bases between. The CDR3 covers 17 residues.

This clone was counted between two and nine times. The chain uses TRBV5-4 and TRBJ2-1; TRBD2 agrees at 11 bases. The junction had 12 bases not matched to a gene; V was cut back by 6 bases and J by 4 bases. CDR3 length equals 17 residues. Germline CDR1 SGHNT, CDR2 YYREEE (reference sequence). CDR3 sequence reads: CASTRGAGLADYNEQFF. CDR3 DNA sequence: TGTGCCAGCACCCGCGGGGCGGGACTAGCGGATTACAATGAGCAGTTCTTC.

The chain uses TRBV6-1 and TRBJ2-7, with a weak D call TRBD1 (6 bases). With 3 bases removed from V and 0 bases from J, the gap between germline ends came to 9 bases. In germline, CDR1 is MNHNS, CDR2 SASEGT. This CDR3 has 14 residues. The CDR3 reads CASSDRDTSYEQYV. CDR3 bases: TGTGCCAGCAGTGACCGGGACACCTCCTACGAGCAGTACGTC.

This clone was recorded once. CDR3 region: CASSFDSTGVKKLFF. CDR3 bases: TGTGCCAGCAGTTTCGACAGCACTGGGGTTAAAAAACTGTTTTTT. The rearrangement joins TRBV28 to TRBJ1-4, with D maybe TRBD1 (5 bases). The V end lost 3 bases, the J end lost 9 bases, and 17 bases lay between the germline ends. Germline V gives CDR1 MDHEN, CDR2 SYDVKM. The CDR3 sequence is 15 residues long.

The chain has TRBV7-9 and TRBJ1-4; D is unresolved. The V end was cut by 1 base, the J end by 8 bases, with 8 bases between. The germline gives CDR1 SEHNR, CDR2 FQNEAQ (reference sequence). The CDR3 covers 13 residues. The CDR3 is CASSLDLGEKLFF. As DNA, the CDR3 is TGTGCCAGCAGCTTAGATCTCGGGGAAAAACTGTTTTTT.

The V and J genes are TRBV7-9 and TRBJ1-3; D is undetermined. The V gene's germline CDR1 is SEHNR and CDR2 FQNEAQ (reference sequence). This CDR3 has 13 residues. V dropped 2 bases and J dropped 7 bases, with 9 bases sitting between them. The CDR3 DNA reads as TGTGCCAGCAGCTTACATGTCCAGAACACCATATATTTT. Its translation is CASSLHVQNTIYF.

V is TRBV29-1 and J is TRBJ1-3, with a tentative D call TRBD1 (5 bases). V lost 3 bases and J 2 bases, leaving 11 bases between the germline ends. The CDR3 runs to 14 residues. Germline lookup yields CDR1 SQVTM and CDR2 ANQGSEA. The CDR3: CSVDFGGTGNTIYF. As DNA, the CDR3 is TGCAGCGTTGATTTTGGGGGTACTGGAAACACCATATATTTT.

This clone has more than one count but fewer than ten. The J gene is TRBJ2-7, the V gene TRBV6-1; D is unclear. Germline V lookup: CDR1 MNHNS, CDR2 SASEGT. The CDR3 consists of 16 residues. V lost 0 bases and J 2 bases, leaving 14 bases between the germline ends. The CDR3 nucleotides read TGTGCCAGCAGTGAAGCGCCAATCCCTAGTCCCTACGAGCAGTACGTC. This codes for CASSEAPIPSPYEQYV.

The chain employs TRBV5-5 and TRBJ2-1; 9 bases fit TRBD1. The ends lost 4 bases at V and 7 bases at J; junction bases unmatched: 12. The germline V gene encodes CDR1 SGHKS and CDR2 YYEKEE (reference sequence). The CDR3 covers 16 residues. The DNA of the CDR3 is TGTGCCAGCAGCCTCGCCTTGGCCGGGACAGGGAATGAGCAGTTCTTC. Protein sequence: CASSLALAGTGNEQFF.

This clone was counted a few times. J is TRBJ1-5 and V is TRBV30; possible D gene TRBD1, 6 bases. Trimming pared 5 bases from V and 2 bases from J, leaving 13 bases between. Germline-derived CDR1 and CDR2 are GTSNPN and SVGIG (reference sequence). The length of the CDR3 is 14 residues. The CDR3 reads CAWDKGGGNQPQHF. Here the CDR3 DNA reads TGTGCCTGGGACAAGGGGGGGGGCAATCAGCCCCAGCATTTT.

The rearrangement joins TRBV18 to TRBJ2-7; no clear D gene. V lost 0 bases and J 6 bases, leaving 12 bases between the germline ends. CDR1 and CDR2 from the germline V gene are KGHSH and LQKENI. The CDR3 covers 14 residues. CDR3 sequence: CASSPPPVGLEQYF. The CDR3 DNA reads TGTGCCAGCTCACCACCGCCCGTCGGCCTCGAGCAGTACTTC.

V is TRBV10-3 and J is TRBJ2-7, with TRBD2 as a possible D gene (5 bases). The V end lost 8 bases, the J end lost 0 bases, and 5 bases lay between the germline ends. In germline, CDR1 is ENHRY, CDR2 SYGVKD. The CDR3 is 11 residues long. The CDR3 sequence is CAIGSSYEQYV. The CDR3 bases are TGTGCCATCGGGAGCTCCTACGAGCAGTACGTC.